Below are 17 T cell receptor beta chains sequenced from a single sample in a study of blood T cell repertoires in COVID-19. The assay was immunoSEQ multiplex PCR, and TCRdb's table has in-frame clones only and misses some. In the table there are more than 200,000 clones, 75% to 90% of which are singletons. The sequenced sample was peripheral blood. These receptors were obtained from a young man with active or convalescent COVID-19.

This chain uses TRBV15 with TRBJ1-3, with unresolved D. This CDR3 comprises 16 residues. Per germline, CDR1 LNHNV and CDR2 YYDKDF (reference sequence). The V end was cut by 0 bases, the J end by 2 bases, with 11 bases between. CDR3 loop: CATSRDPWAAGNTIYF. DNA of the CDR3: TGTGCCACCAGCAGAGATCCATGGGCTGCTGGAAACACCATATATTTT.

V is TRBV19 and J is TRBJ1-5, with D possibly being TRBD1 (5 bases). The V end was cut by 7 bases, the J end by 0 bases, with 10 bases between. From germline, CDR1 is LNHDA and CDR2 SQIVND (reference sequence). The CDR3 has 14 residues. The CDR3 sequence: CASKGIHSNQPQHF. The CDR3 nucleotides are TGTGCCAGTAAGGGGATACATAGCAATCAGCCCCAGCATTTT.

This clone was counted only a few times. This rearrangement joins TRBV2 to TRBJ1-2, with a tentative D call TRBD1 (5 bases). Trimming shortened V by 5 bases and J by 2 bases, and 9 bases separated the two germline ends. Looked up from germline, CDR1 is SNHLY and CDR2 is FYNNEI. The CDR3 totals 13 residues. Here the CDR3 reads CASSSGINYGYTF. In DNA, the CDR3 is TGTGCCAGCAGTTCAGGGATAAACTATGGCTACACCTTC.

The rearrangement uses TRBV19 and TRBJ2-7, with TRBD2 matching over 8 bases. This CDR3 is 13 amino acids long. Trimming removed 4 bases from V and 6 bases from J; junction bases left unmatched: 5. CDR1 is LNHDA, CDR2 SQIVND, per germline (reference sequence). Here the CDR3 DNA reads TGTGCCAGTAGTACCGAGCGGGGGTTCGAGCAGTACTTC. As protein: CASSTERGFEQYF.

This sequence joins TRBV11-2 and TRBJ2-2; D possibly corresponds to TRBD1 (6 bases). Trimming left V 1 base short and J 2 bases short, with 11 bases between. This CDR3 contains 16 residues. From germline, CDR1 is SGHAT and CDR2 FQNNGV. The CDR3 coding sequence is TGTGCCAGCAGCTTAGCTCCGGGACACAACACCGGGGAGCTGTTTTTT. It specifies CASSLAPGHNTGELFF. The complete variable domain, with remaining parts taken from reference TRBV11-2 and TRBJ2-2, reads EAGVAQSPRYKIIEKRQSVAFWCNPISGHATLYWYQQILGQGPKLLIQFQNNGVVDDSQLPKDRFSAERLKGVDSTLKIQPAKLEDSAVYLCASSLAPGHNTGELFFGEGSRLTVL.

J is TRBJ1-6 and V is TRBV27; no firm D call. The CDR3 contains 16 residues. Trimming shortened V by 5 bases and J by 7 bases, and 18 bases separated the two germline ends. Germline lookup yields CDR1 MNHEY and CDR2 SMNVEV (reference sequence). The CDR3 region has the DNA TGTGCCAGCAGTCTACGATGGGGAGATGGGAATTCACCCCTCCACTTT. Translated, it gives CASSLRWGDGNSPLHF.

About this clone itself: Other DNA sequences within the sample encode an identical CDR3. The chain is built from TRBV11-3 and TRBJ2-1; D remains unclear. Per germline, CDR1 SGHNT and CDR2 YENEEA. Trimming shortened V by 2 bases and J by 3 bases, and 5 bases separated the two germline ends. CDR3 length: 13 amino acids. The chain's CDR3 is CASSLNLYNEQFF. Here the CDR3 DNA reads TGTGCCAGCAGCTTAAATCTCTACAATGAGCAGTTCTTC.

The table lists this clone with a few counts. The gene calls are TRBV6-5 and TRBJ2-2; unclear D gene. This CDR3 has 13 residues. The germline V gene has CDR1 MNHEY and CDR2 SVGAGI. Trimming left V 6 bases short and J 3 bases short, with 8 bases between. The CDR3: CASRYRDTGELFF. In nucleotides, the CDR3 is TGTGCCAGCAGATACCGGGACACCGGGGAGCTGTTTTTT.

CDR3: CASSQGQGLRQPQHF. The CDR3 nucleotides are TGCGCCAGCAGCCAAGGGCAGGGGTTACGGCAGCCCCAGCATTTT. The rearrangement joins TRBV4-1 to TRBJ1-5; perhaps TRBD1 as D (6 bases). V was shortened by 1 base and J by 7 bases, with 14 bases between the two germline ends. This CDR3 contains 15 residues. Germline loops: CDR1 MGHRA, CDR2 YSYEKL.

This clone was counted a few times. One end of the junction varies from germline; a read error may be responsible. This rearrangement joins TRBV12-3 or TRBV12-4 to TRBJ2-2; D remains ambiguous. The CDR3 contains 13 residues. The CDR3 reads CASSLGFTGELFF. The CDR3 DNA is TGTGCCAGCAGCCTAGGTTTTACCGGCGAGCTGTTTTTT.

In its sample, this clone was seen once. The chain couples TRBV4-1 to TRBJ1-5, with D possibly TRBD1 on 6 matching bases. CDR1 is MGHRA, CDR2 YSYEKL, per germline. V was pared by 6 bases and J by 3 bases, with 12 bases between. The CDR3 runs to 14 residues. The CDR3 loop is CASSSRDNNQPQHF. CDR3 in DNA: TGCGCCAGCAGTAGCCGGGACAACAATCAGCCCCAGCATTTT.

This sequence joins TRBV29-1 and TRBJ2-2; D not certain. The CDR3 runs 11 residues. Germline V gene sequence: CDR1 SQVTM, CDR2 ANQGSEA. V shed 4 bases and J shed 8 bases, with 8 bases lying between them. The CDR3: CSVVGPGELFF. Written as DNA, the CDR3 is TGCAGCGTTGTCGGTCCGGGGGAGCTGTTTTTT.

The chain combines TRBV19 with TRBJ1-1; TRBD1 is a possible D gene (6 bases). The germline CDR1 and CDR2 sequences are LNHDA and SQIVND (reference sequence). The CDR3 has 14 residues. The ends were cut back, 5 bases at V and 4 bases at J, with 14 bases in the middle. The CDR3 nucleotides are TGTGCCAGTAGTGCCGGGATACAGGGCACTGAAGCTTTCTTT. Protein product: CASSAGIQGTEAFF.

The J gene is TRBJ1-1, the V gene TRBV6-2 or TRBV6-3; perhaps TRBD1 as D (5 bases). Trimming pared 4 bases from V and 0 bases from J, leaving 12 bases between. Germline CDR1 is MNHEY and CDR2 is SVGEGT. The CDR3 is 15 residues long. CDR3: CASSFRGLMNTEAFF. The CDR3, as DNA: TGTGCCAGCAGTTTTCGGGGACTAATGAACACTGAAGCTTTCTTT.

With regard to this clone: Other DNA sequences in this sample translate to the same CDR3. The rearrangement joins TRBV18 to TRBJ2-7, with 7 bases that match TRBD2. The CDR3 has 14 amino acids. The germline gives CDR1 KGHSH, CDR2 LQKENI. The junction had 5 bases not matched to a gene; V was cut back by 3 bases and J by 3 bases. The CDR3 bases are TGTGCCAGCTCACCTTCGGGGGGAATCTACGAGCAGTACTTC. The encoded protein is CASSPSGGIYEQYF.

V usage is TRBV18 and J usage is TRBJ2-1, with TRBD2 matching over 7 bases. Trimming took 2 bases from V and 3 from J; bases not matched to a gene: 4. The CDR3 length is 15 residues. Germline loops: CDR1 KGHSH, CDR2 LQKENI. This CDR3 is CASSPKASGYNEQFF. The CDR3 region has the DNA TGTGCCAGCTCACCAAAGGCTAGCGGCTACAATGAGCAGTTCTTC.

The chain joins TRBV29-1 to TRBJ2-1, with no clear D. CDR3 length: 12 residues. Germline CDR1 is SQVTM and CDR2 is ANQGSEA. Trimming removed 0 bases at V and 9 bases at J, with 9 bases between. CDR3 amino acids: CSVEDQRGEQFF. CDR3 coding DNA: TGCAGCGTTGAAGATCAACGAGGTGAGCAGTTCTTC.